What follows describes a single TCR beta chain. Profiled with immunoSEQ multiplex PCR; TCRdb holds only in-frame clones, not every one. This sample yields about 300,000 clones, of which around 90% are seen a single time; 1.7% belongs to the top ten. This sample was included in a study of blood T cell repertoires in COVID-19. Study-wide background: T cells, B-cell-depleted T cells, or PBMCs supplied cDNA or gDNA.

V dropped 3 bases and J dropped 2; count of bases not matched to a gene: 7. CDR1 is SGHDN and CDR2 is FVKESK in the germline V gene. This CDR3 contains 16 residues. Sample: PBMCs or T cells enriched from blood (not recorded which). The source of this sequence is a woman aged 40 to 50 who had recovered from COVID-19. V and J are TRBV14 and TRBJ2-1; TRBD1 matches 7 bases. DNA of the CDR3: TGTGCCAGCAGCCAGCGATTAGACAGGGCCTACAATGAGCAGTTCTTC. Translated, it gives CASSQRLDRAYNEQFF.